The rows below give T cell receptor beta chains drawn from one sample of a study of shared clonotypes between healthy human individuals. Using immunoSEQ multiplex PCR, the repertoire was profiled, and TCRdb retains in-frame clones only, with some absent. The sample comprises 1 million to 1.2 million clones, approximately 80% of which are singletons, and 0.89% rests with the top ten. Sequencing was done on a sample of memory CD4+ T cells from PBMCs. The receptor set was obtained from a man between 18 and 29 years old in good health. Some clones in this sample may be carry-over from other donors' samples. CDR3s include the opening cysteine and the closing phenylalanine or tryptophan.

CDR3aa,v_gene,j_gene
CASCPGQGRASGRQGEQYF,TRBV2,TRBJ2-7
CASSLGLANYGYTF,TRBV11-2,TRBJ1-2
CASSLFGAGGSEQYF,TRBV5-1,TRBJ2-7
CASSLNDRGGTEQYF,TRBV11-1,TRBJ2-7
CASSLRGLTEAFF,TRBV13,TRBJ1-1
CASSLDLNEKLFF,TRBV28,TRBJ1-4
CASSPAEGDTQYF,TRBV7-7,TRBJ2-3
CASSPRGNTGELFF,TRBV9,TRBJ2-2
CASSSRGGTVSSTDTQYF,TRBV11-1,TRBJ2-3
CASSKGQNRTSGRAEGTGELFF,TRBV21-1,TRBJ2-2
CASTLPTSGTQYF,TRBV28,TRBJ2-3
CASSFNTGTEAFF,TRBV7-9,TRBJ1-1
CASSYRDRYYGYTF,TRBV5-6,TRBJ1-2
CASSPLGGGVNTEAFF,TRBV7-2,TRBJ1-1
CASRQKREPYNEQFF,TRBV6-5,TRBJ2-1
CASSLALSGRRPNTGELFF,TRBV7-9,TRBJ2-2
CASSSGDGYTF,TRBV7-3,TRBJ1-2
CASSSARFGANVLTF,TRBV19,TRBJ2-6
CASSDPTGADYNEQFF,TRBV6-1,TRBJ2-1
CASSLTAGEQYF,TRBV27,TRBJ2-7
CASSYGTSGGRGPGELFF,TRBV5-1,TRBJ2-2
CASSVGLAGGDTGELFF,TRBV5-1,TRBJ2-2
CASSLQGGFHEQYF,TRBV5-1,TRBJ2-7
CASSFRTNGYTF,TRBV5-8,TRBJ1-2
CASSWTGRYVKLFF,TRBV7-9,TRBJ1-4
CASSLIAGLNIQYF,TRBV19,TRBJ2-4
CASSFSLSSYNEQFF,TRBV7-9,TRBJ2-1
CASNAGTEETQYF,TRBV7-2,TRBJ2-5
CASSENLARTYEQYF,TRBV6-1,TRBJ2-7
CASSPSGGGTQYF,TRBV4-3,TRBJ2-5
CASKKGGSNQPQHF,TRBV2,TRBJ1-5
CASSFGTTLNYGYTF,TRBV19,TRBJ1-2
CASSLHPPSTNTEAFF,TRBV7-2,TRBJ1-1
CASSGVTGAQETQYF,TRBV5-1,TRBJ2-5
CASSYPLAGGPGELFF,TRBV6-6,TRBJ2-2
CSVGTGQGTGELFF,TRBV29-1,TRBJ2-2
CASKVSGSANEKLFF,TRBV7-9,TRBJ1-4
CASSIGQGFGQPQHF,TRBV19,TRBJ1-5
CASSPPGGLAKNIQYF,TRBV25-1,TRBJ2-4
CASSSRYEQYF,TRBV5-4,TRBJ2-7
CASSPSGNEQFF,TRBV18,TRBJ2-1
CASSLDLIVDEQYF,TRBV7-9,TRBJ2-7
CASSQGTGIKTEAFF,TRBV4-1,TRBJ1-1
CSVVSSGSGVGQFF,TRBV29-1,TRBJ2-1
CASSILGRAEGRNTIYF,TRBV19,TRBJ1-3
CASSPNKQETQYF,TRBV18,TRBJ2-5
CASSKGTDPGELFF,TRBV27,TRBJ2-2
CASSISSGTGGKDEQFF,TRBV19,TRBJ2-1
CASSLPSTLSEQYF,TRBV28,TRBJ2-7
CASSLTSGVNEQYF,TRBV7-9,.
CATGQIGYGYTF,TRBV6-1,TRBJ1-2
CASNPRADRFYGYTF,TRBV27,TRBJ1-2
CASSLTGQNYEQYF,TRBV28,TRBJ2-7
CASSPMSPLGGYTF,TRBV27,TRBJ1-2